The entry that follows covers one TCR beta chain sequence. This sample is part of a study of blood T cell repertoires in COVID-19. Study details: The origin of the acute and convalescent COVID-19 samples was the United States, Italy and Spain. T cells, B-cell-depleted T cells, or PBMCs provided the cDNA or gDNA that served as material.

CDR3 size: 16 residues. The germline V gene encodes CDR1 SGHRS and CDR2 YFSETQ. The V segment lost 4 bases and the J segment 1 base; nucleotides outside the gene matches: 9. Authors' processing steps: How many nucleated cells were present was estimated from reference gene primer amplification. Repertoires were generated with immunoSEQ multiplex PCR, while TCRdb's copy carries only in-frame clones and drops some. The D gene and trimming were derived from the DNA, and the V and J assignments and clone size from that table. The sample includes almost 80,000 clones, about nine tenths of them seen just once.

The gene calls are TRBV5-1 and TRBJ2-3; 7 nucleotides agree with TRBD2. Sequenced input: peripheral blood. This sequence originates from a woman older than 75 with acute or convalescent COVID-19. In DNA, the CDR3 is TGCGCCAGCAGCCCGTCGGGGAGGGGCGGCACAGATACGCAGTATTTT. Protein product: CASSPSGRGGTDTQYF.